This TCR beta chain derives from a study of T cells after yellow fever vaccination. TCRdb re-derived calls from the 5' RACE reads in MiXCR, one entry per CDR3 protein. The table shows around 260,000 distinct CDR3 sequences, with about 5% occurring only once. A word on this clonotype: The target antigen is unknown.

Germline V gene lookup returns CDR1 SGHTA and CDR2 FQGNSA. The V and J ends lost 4 bases and 3 bases respectively, with 18 bases between them. The CDR3 sequence is 16 residues long. Notes on the study in general: Once the booster was given, most primary-vaccination clones reappeared, at 95% to 98% for CD4 and over 75% for CD8.

This TCR was sampled from a man aged 18-30 years who received the YFV17D yellow fever vaccine. The material was CD4+ T cells sorted from PBMCs, obtained on the day of the yellow fever booster vaccination. This chain connects TRBV7-2 to TRBJ1-1, with D possibly matching TRBD1 (6 bases). The CDR3 loop reads CASSSRGGAGDTEAFF. CDR3 bases: TGTGCCAGCAGCTCGCGCGGGGGGGCAGGGGACACTGAAGCTTTCTTT.